This entry concerns a single T cell receptor beta chain. CD8 memory comprised CD45RO+ plus CCR7-negative CD45RA+ TemRA cells. This sample was taken from a study of shared clonotypes between healthy human individuals. Assay used: immunoSEQ multiplex PCR; TCRdb lists only in-frame clones, some missing. Of 110,000 or so clones in the sample, around 71% are singletons; the top ten hold approximately 25%. Germline loops: CDR1 MNHEY, CDR2 SMNVEV (reference sequence). The V gene end was trimmed by 6 bases and the J gene end by 2 bases; junction bases not matched to a gene: 7. The CDR3 contains 15 residues. Sequenced: memory CD8+ T cells sorted from blood. Subset given: CD45RO+ cells pooled with CCR7-negative TemRA cells. The chain recombines TRBV27 with TRBJ2-3, with 8 bases identical to TRBD1. This sequence originates from a woman aged 25 to 39 in good health. CDR3 DNA sequence: TGTGCCAGCAGCCTTAGGGGACAGGTCACAGATACGCAGTATTTT. The encoded protein is CASSLRGQVTDTQYF.